Below are 28 T cell receptor beta chains sequenced from a single sample in a study of T cell responses to AZD1222 COVID-19 vaccine. Sequencing was performed with immunoSEQ multiplex PCR; in TCRdb, only in-frame clones are kept and a portion is missing. The sample includes 100,000 or so clones, about four fifths of them seen just once. The source was peripheral blood, collected on day 0 of AZD1222 vaccination. These receptors were obtained from an adult in good health.

The chain links TRBV28 to TRBJ1-1; D gene uncertain. The CDR3 extends over 13 amino acids. CDR1 and CDR2 from the germline V gene are MDHEN and SYDVKM. Trimming removed 9 bases from V and 1 base from J, with 12 bases in between. The DNA of the CDR3 is TGTGCCAGTTTTAGGCCTGAGAACACTGAAGCTTTCTTT. Protein: CASFRPENTEAFF.

The chain joins TRBV9 to TRBJ2-1, with D uncertain. Between the trimmed V and J ends, which lost 0 bases and 3 bases, there was a span of 13 bases. Germline V gene lookup returns CDR1 SGDLS and CDR2 YYNGEE. The length of the CDR3 is 16 residues. CDR3 sequence reads: CASSVGKSPFYNEQFF. The CDR3 nucleotides read TGTGCCAGCAGCGTAGGCAAGTCCCCTTTCTACAATGAGCAGTTCTTC. The full variable domain, rest sourced from reference TRBV9 and TRBJ2-1, is DSGVTQTPKHLITATGQRVTLRCSPRSGDLSVYWYQQSLDQGLQFLIQYYNGEERAKGNILERFSAQQFPDLHSELNLSSLELGDSALYFCASSVGKSPFYNEQFFGPGTRLTVL.

V and J are TRBV9 and TRBJ1-4; D call uncertain. V lost 0 bases and J 1 base, leaving 7 bases between the germline ends. This CDR3 contains 15 residues. The germline CDR1 and CDR2 sequences are SGDLS and YYNGEE. CDR3 sequence reads: CASSVDPGTNEKLFF. The CDR3 DNA reads TGTGCCAGCAGCGTAGACCCGGGAACTAATGAAAAACTGTTTTTT. Combining the CDR3 with reference TRBV9 and TRBJ1-4 gives the whole variable domain DSGVTQTPKHLITATGQRVTLRCSPRSGDLSVYWYQQSLDQGLQFLIQYYNGEERAKGNILERFSAQQFPDLHSELNLSSLELGDSALYFCASSVDPGTNEKLFFGSGTQLSVL.

The count of this clone is one. The chain carries TRBV29-1 and TRBJ1-1, with D maybe TRBD1 (5 bases). The CDR3 contains 15 residues. The germline V gene has CDR1 SQVTM and CDR2 ANQGSEA. V was cut by 7 bases and J by 0 bases, with 18 bases left in between. In DNA, the CDR3 is TGCAGCGCACTGGGACCGGTAACAATGAACACTGAAGCTTTCTTT. This gives the protein CSALGPVTMNTEAFF. The whole variable domain, filled in from reference TRBV29-1 and TRBJ1-1, reads SAVISQKPSRDICQRGTSLTIQCQVDSQVTMMFWYRQQPGQSLTLIATANQGSEATYESGFVIDKFPISRPNLTFSTLTVSNMSPEDSSIYLCSALGPVTMNTEAFFGQGTRLTVV.

The chain uses TRBV20-1 and TRBJ2-2; 8 nucleotides align to TRBD2. Germline trimming cut 3 bases from V and 5 bases from J; bases unmatched to any gene: 8. Germline V gives CDR1 DFQATT, CDR2 SNEGSKA (reference sequence). The length of the CDR3 is 15 residues. The CDR3 is CSASTGGPRTGELFF. The CDR3 DNA sequence: TGCAGTGCTAGTACGGGAGGGCCGAGGACCGGGGAGCTGTTTTTT.

The chain recombines TRBV6-1 with TRBJ1-2; D uncertain. V was trimmed by 2 bases and J by 0 bases, leaving 13 bases between them. This CDR3 comprises 16 residues. From germline, CDR1 is MNHNS and CDR2 SASEGT. The CDR3 DNA reads TGTGCCAGCAGTGAACTATCCGGACCTACTAACTATGGCTACACCTTC. This encodes CASSELSGPTNYGYTF.

The chain has TRBV18 and TRBJ2-3; the match to TRBD2 covers 7 bases. The CDR3 has 15 amino acids. CDR1 and CDR2 from the germline V gene are KGHSH and LQKENI. Trimming took 3 bases from V and 4 from J; bases not matched to a gene: 7. The CDR3 loop reads CASSPGLLQADTQYF. For the CDR3, the DNA is TGTGCCAGCTCACCGGGACTACTACAGGCAGATACGCAGTATTTT.

V and J are TRBV15 and TRBJ1-2, with D perhaps TRBD1 (5 bases). V lost 1 base and J 2 bases, leaving 8 bases between the germline ends. Germline CDR1 LNHNV, CDR2 YYDKDF (reference sequence). CDR3 length: 14 residues. CDR3 loop: CATSRGRGNYGYTF. The CDR3 nucleotides read TGTGCCACCAGCAGAGGCCGGGGGAACTATGGCTACACCTTC. The variable domain in full, with the rest retrieved from reference TRBV15 and TRBJ1-2, is DAMVIQNPRYQVTQFGKPVTLSCSQTLNHNVMYWYQQKSSQAPKLLFHYYDKDFNNEADTPDNFQSRRPNTSFCFLDIRSPGLGDTAMYLCATSRGRGNYGYTFGSGTRLTVV.

The chain links TRBV24-1 to TRBJ2-2; D gene unclear. Trimming pared 4 bases from V and 1 base from J, leaving 9 bases between. The CDR3 has 15 residues. CDR1 is KGHDR, CDR2 SFDVKD, per germline. Here the CDR3 reads CATSDMTGNTGELFF. The CDR3 nucleotides are TGTGCCACCAGTGACATGACGGGGAACACCGGGGAGCTGTTTTTT.

The V and J genes are TRBV7-9 and TRBJ1-5; D is undetermined. The ends were cut back, 0 bases at V and 2 bases at J, with 11 bases in the middle. This CDR3 is 16 amino acids long. Germline V gene data show CDR1 as SEHNR and CDR2 as FQNEAQ (reference sequence). The CDR3 loop is CASSLAGSSGNQPQHF. The CDR3, as DNA: TGTGCCAGCAGCTTAGCGGGCAGCTCCGGCAATCAGCCCCAGCATTTT.

In its sample, this clone was seen a few times. The rearrangement uses TRBV2 and TRBJ2-3; the D is unclear. Trimming removed 0 bases at V and 2 bases at J, with 9 bases between. The CDR3 loop spans 15 amino acids. CDR1 SNHLY and CDR2 FYNNEI come from the germline V gene. The CDR3, as DNA: TGTGCCAGCAGTGAAGCGTACAGCCTCACAGATACGCAGTATTTT. This sequence encodes CASSEAYSLTDTQYF.

The chain combines TRBV7-2 with TRBJ1-2; D is ambiguous. The CDR3 has 15 amino acids. V was clipped by 2 bases and J by 0 bases, with 10 bases between them. Germline CDR1 reads SGHTA; CDR2 reads FQGNSA. CDR3 loop: CASSLRAQTNYGYTF. Written as DNA, the CDR3 is TGTGCCAGCAGCTTACGGGCACAGACTAACTATGGCTACACCTTC. Full variable domain (remainder filled in from reference TRBV7-2 and TRBJ1-2): GAGVSQSPSNKVTEKGKDVELRCDPISGHTALYWYRQSLGQGLEFLIYFQGNSAPDKSGLPSDRFSAERTGGSVSTLTIQRTQQEDSAVYLCASSLRAQTNYGYTFGSGTRLTVV.

This clone has a single count. The rearrangement joins TRBV15 to TRBJ2-1; TRBD1 aligns across 8 bases. Losses at the gene ends were 5 bases for V and 0 bases for J; bases not matched to a gene: 3. This CDR3 contains 15 residues. Germline CDR1 is LNHNV and CDR2 is YYDKDF (reference sequence). The CDR3 DNA reads TGTGCCACCAGCTTAGGACAGGGCTCCTACAATGAGCAGTTCTTC. Translating it yields CATSLGQGSYNEQFF.

This clone was recorded a few times. The rearrangement joins TRBV9 to TRBJ1-1; D is unclear. V dropped 4 bases and J dropped 8 bases, with 18 bases sitting between them. The CDR3 has 14 amino acids. Germline CDR1 and CDR2: SGDLS and YYNGEE. Written as DNA, the CDR3 is TGTGCCAGCAGCCTGGGTAGCGCAAGAGGAGAAGCTTTCTTT. Its translation: CASSLGSARGEAFF.

This rearrangement joins TRBV4-2 to TRBJ1-4; D perhaps matches TRBD1 (5 bases). Germline V gene sequence: CDR1 LGHNA, CDR2 YNFKEQ. The CDR3 runs 16 residues. V dropped 0 bases and J dropped 4 bases, with 12 bases sitting between them. CDR3 nucleotide sequence: TGTGCCAGCAGCCAAGAAACCCAGGGATATAATGAAAAACTGTTTTTT. This codes for CASSQETQGYNEKLFF.

This rearrangement joins TRBV6-2 or TRBV6-3 to TRBJ2-6; no reliable D call. V was shortened by 3 bases and J by 4 bases, with 10 bases between the two germline ends. The germline V gene encodes CDR1 MNHEY and CDR2 SVGEGT. The CDR3 totals 15 residues. The CDR3 spells CASSYANAGANVLTF. In nucleotides, the CDR3 is TGTGCCAGCAGTTATGCGAATGCAGGGGCCAACGTCCTGACTTTC.

The rearrangement uses TRBV5-4 and TRBJ2-5; 8 positions match TRBD1. The length of the CDR3 is 16 residues. CDR1 and CDR2 from the germline V gene are SGHNT and YYREEE (reference sequence). Trimming at V came to 0 bases and at J to 3 bases, leaving 7 bases not matched to a gene. CDR3 residues: CASSLAGRGLEETQYF. The CDR3 region has the DNA TGTGCCAGCAGCTTGGCGGGCAGGGGGCTCGAAGAGACCCAGTACTTC.

This chain joins TRBV12-3 or TRBV12-4 and TRBJ1-1; D is perhaps TRBD1 (5 bases). The CDR3 extends over 13 amino acids. Trimming stripped 3 bases from V and 5 bases from J, with 10 bases between. The CDR3 DNA sequence: TGTGCCAGCAGTTTGGGGGGGGGAACTGAAGCTTTCTTT. This codes for CASSLGGGTEAFF.

The V call is TRBV5-4, the J call TRBJ1-3; D perhaps matches TRBD1 (6 bases). The CDR3 is made up of 14 amino acids. V was shortened by 2 bases and J by 2 bases, with 8 bases between the two germline ends. Germline loops: CDR1 SGHNT, CDR2 YYREEE (reference sequence). The chain's CDR3 is CASSLGGAGNTIYF. The CDR3 DNA follows: TGTGCCAGCAGCTTAGGGGGGGCTGGAAACACCATATATTTT.

The chain couples TRBV7-8 to TRBJ1-5, with 11 nucleotides matching TRBD1. The CDR3 runs to 15 residues. Germline-derived CDR1 and CDR2 are SGHVS and FQNEAQ. V gave up 5 bases and J gave up 4 bases; unmatched junction bases: 4. CDR3 DNA sequence: TGTGCCAGCAGCCGGGACAGGGGGAATAATCAGCCCCAGCATTTT. Residues: CASSRDRGNNQPQHF. Combining the CDR3 with reference TRBV7-8 and TRBJ1-5 gives the whole variable domain GAGVSQSPRYKVAKRGQDVALRCDPISGHVSLFWYQQALGQGPEFLTYFQNEAQLDKSGLPSDRFFAERPEGSVSTLKIQRTQQEDSAVYLCASSRDRGNNQPQHFGDGTRLSIL.

This rearrangement joins TRBV9 to TRBJ1-2, with D maybe TRBD1 (5 bases). Germline assignment: CDR1 SGDLS and CDR2 YYNGEE. Trimming cost V 5 bases and J 7 bases, with 24 bases left between them. The CDR3 is 16 residues long. This CDR3 reads CASSSNLGTQLGGYTF. In DNA, the CDR3 is TGTGCCAGCAGTTCTAACCTAGGGACCCAACTGGGTGGCTACACCTTC.

The chain couples TRBV3-1 (or the pseudogene TRBV3-2) to TRBJ1-2; 7 positions agree with TRBD1. The junction had 2 bases not matched to a gene; V was cut back by 5 bases and J by 5 bases. Germline V gene lookup returns CDR1 LGHDT and CDR2 YNNKEL (reference sequence). The CDR3 consists of 12 residues. CDR3 sequence reads: CASSEGAYGYTF. CDR3 bases: TGTGCCAGCAGCGAGGGGGCTTATGGCTACACCTTC.

The chain links TRBV13 to TRBJ2-3; D may match TRBD1 or TRBD2 (5 bases each). The CDR3 has 14 amino acids. Trimming pared 2 bases from V and 4 bases from J, leaving 10 bases between. Germline V gives CDR1 PRHDT, CDR2 FYEKMQ (reference sequence). This CDR3 is CASSLPGTADTQYF. The CDR3 DNA sequence: TGTGCCAGCAGCTTACCGGGGACGGCAGATACGCAGTATTTT.

The sample holds a few counts of this clone. The chain carries TRBV27 and TRBJ2-7, with unresolved D. Trimming cost V 7 bases and J 7 bases, with 20 bases left between them. Germline V gene lookup returns CDR1 MNHEY and CDR2 SMNVEV (reference sequence). The CDR3 has 14 amino acids. The CDR3 DNA reads TGTGCCAGCAAGGACGGCGGCCCCTTACGGGAGCAGTACTTC. It is translated as CASKDGGPLREQYF.

The CDR3 sequence is CASRISGGAQETQYF. The CDR3 nucleotides are TGTGCCAGCAGGATTAGCGGGGGGGCCCAGGAGACCCAGTACTTC. The chain links TRBV6-5 to TRBJ2-5, with 11 nucleotides matching TRBD2. The CDR3 runs to 15 residues. Germline V gene lookup returns CDR1 MNHEY and CDR2 SVGAGI. The V and J ends lost 6 bases and 5 bases, in that order; junction bases with no gene match: 8.

This chain connects TRBV5-4 to TRBJ2-3; D is uncertain. The CDR3 loop spans 14 amino acids. Germline V gene lookup returns CDR1 SGHNT and CDR2 YYREEE (reference sequence). V was shortened by 3 bases and J by 0 bases, with 8 bases between the two germline ends. The CDR3 loop is CASSSSHSTDTQYF. CDR3 in DNA: TGTGCCAGCAGCTCTTCTCATAGCACAGATACGCAGTATTTT.

The chain couples TRBV27 to TRBJ1-2; unclear D gene. V was shortened by 3 bases and J by 8 bases, with 13 bases between the two germline ends. Germline V gene sequence: CDR1 MNHEY, CDR2 SMNVEV (reference sequence). This CDR3 contains 13 residues. The CDR3 region is CASSFTQGGGYTF. CDR3 DNA: TGTGCCAGCAGTTTCACCCAAGGTGGCGGCTACACCTTC.

This chain links TRBV4-2 with TRBJ1-2, with 10 bases identical to TRBD1. J gave up 3 bases and V 5 bases, and 9 bases lay outside the gene matches. The CDR3 sequence is 16 residues long. CDR1 LGHNA and CDR2 YNFKEQ come from the germline V gene. This chain's CDR3 is CASSKRAGTGDYGYTF. The CDR3, as DNA: TGTGCCAGCAGCAAAAGGGCCGGGACAGGGGACTATGGCTACACCTTC.